Listed here is a single T cell receptor (beta chain). These data belong to a study of long-term antiretroviral therapy in people with HIV. Germline V lookup: CDR1 SGDLS, CDR2 YYNGEE. The CDR3 contains 14 residues. V was pared by 4 bases and J by 4 bases, with 14 bases between. The authors ran the immunoSEQ assay, v3.0, at survey level. The repertoire was sequenced with immunoSEQ multiplex PCR; TCRdb's copy has only in-frame clones and lacks some. Of roughly 25,000 clones detected, around four fifths appear once; the ten largest clones hold about a quarter. The chain recombines TRBV9 with TRBJ2-5, with D possibly TRBD1 on 6 matching bases. The sequence was obtained from a man aged 45-60 years with HIV. The sample here was unsorted PBMCs, taken 0.4 years after starting antiretroviral therapy. The CDR3 is CASSPGQLIETQYF. The CDR3 DNA sequence: TGTGCCAGCAGCCCCGGACAGTTAATAGAGACCCAGTACTTC.